The rows below give T cell receptor beta chains drawn from one sample of a study of blood T cell repertoires in COVID-19. Data came from immunoSEQ multiplex PCR; TCRdb stores just in-frame clones and leaves some out. The data show around 160,000 clones, 65% to 85% seen once. Material: PBMCs or T cells enriched from blood (not recorded which). The receptor source for this set is a woman in her fifties or sixties who had been exposed to COVID-19. Each CDR3 is given with its conserved first and last residue. Each record gives: J gene, CDR3 length, clone size, V gene, D gene, CDR3 DNA, CDR3 protein. The D gene is left open where the match is weak. Part of the rows lack a size; the others show once, few, many or a class for expanded clones.

>TRBJ2-5|13|.|TRBV10-3|TRBD1
TGTGCCATCACAGGGGGCAGGGGAGAGACCCAGTACTTC
CAITGGRGETQYF
>TRBJ2-3|15|.|TRBV19|.
TGTGCCAGTAGTAGCCCGGGGGTAAGCACAGATACGCAGTATTTT
CASSSPGVSTDTQYF
>TRBJ1-4|13|few|TRBV29-1|TRBD1
TGCAGCATTTGGGACAGGTCTAATGAAAAACTGTTTTTT
CSIWDRSNEKLFF
>TRBJ2-5|15|.|TRBV11-2|TRBD2
TGTGCCAGCAGCTTAGTAGGCACTAGCGCCAATCCCCAGTACTTC
CASSLVGTSANPQYF
>TRBJ2-1|15|.|TRBV15|.
TGTGCCACCAGCAGGTTGGGGGGATCCTACAATGAGCAGTTCTTC
CATSRLGGSYNEQFF
>TRBJ1-3|15|.|TRBV4-1|.
TGCGCCAGCAGCCAAGATCCAGGGAACGGAAACACCATATATTTT
CASSQDPGNGNTIYF
>TRBJ2-7|14|.|TRBV9|.
TGTGCCAGCAGCGTAACCAGGGCAGACGACGAGCAGTACTTC
CASSVTRADDEQYF
>TRBJ2-1|16|once|TRBV7-9|TRBD1
TGTGCCAGCAGCTTATTGACAGGGGGTTCCTACAATGAGCAGTTCTTC
CASSLLTGGSYNEQFF
>TRBJ2-6|17|.|TRBV18|TRBD1
TGTGCCAGCTCACCGACAGGGGGCCGTTCTGGGGCCAACGTCCTGACTTTC
CASSPTGGRSGANVLTF
>TRBJ2-1|15|.|TRBV27|.
TGTGCCAGCAGTGCCGATCGTAGCTCCTACAATGAGCAGTTCTTC
CASSADRSSYNEQFF
>TRBJ2-2|16|.|TRBV4-3|.
TGCGCCAGCAGCCAAGGGGTCAGGGAGAACACCGGGGAGCTGTTTTTT
CASSQGVRENTGELFF
>TRBJ1-6|14|.|TRBV3-1/TRBV3-2|TRBD1
TGTGCCAGCAGCCTGGGACAGGGCAGATCACCCCTCCACTTT
CASSLGQGRSPLHF
>TRBJ2-6|15|.|TRBV5-5|.
TGTGCCAGCAGCCCTCTTTGGGAGGGGGCCAACGTCCTGACTTTC
CASSPLWEGANVLTF
>TRBJ2-2|16|.|TRBV4-3|TRBD1
TGCGCCAGCAGCCCCCTGGGACAGGCTTCCACCGGGGAGCTGTTTTTT
CASSPLGQASTGELFF
>TRBJ1-1|10|.|TRBV12-3/TRBV12-4|.
TGTGCCAGCAGTTCAGTTGAAGCTTTCTTT
CASSSVEAFF
>TRBJ2-7|13|.|TRBV7-9|.
TGTGCCAGCAGCAAGAGAGGAGACTACGAGCAGTACTTC
CASSKRGDYEQYF
>TRBJ1-2|17|.|TRBV19|TRBD1
TGTGCCAGTAGTCCCGCCTATGGGCAGGGGGCTAACTATGGCTACACCTTC
CASSPAYGQGANYGYTF
>TRBJ1-2|14|.|TRBV9|.
TGTGCCAGCAGCGTAGAACAGGGACGTAGAGGCTACACCTTC
CASSVEQGRRGYTF
>TRBJ1-3|14|.|TRBV11-2|.
TGTGCCAGCAGCACACAGGGTTCCGGAAGCACCATATATTTT
CASSTQGSGSTIYF
>TRBJ1-5|14|.|TRBV27|.
TGTGCCAGCAGCCCCTGGGCTAGCAATCAGCCCCAGCATTTT
CASSPWASNQPQHF
>TRBJ2-1|16|.|TRBV24-1|TRBD1
TGTGCCACCAGTGATGCCCGACAGGGGTATCGCGATGAGCAGTTCTTC
CATSDARQGYRDEQFF
>TRBJ1-2|15|.|TRBV4-1|TRBD1
TGCGCCAGCAGCCAAGGACAGGGGAGTAACTATGGCTACACCTTC
CASSQGQGSNYGYTF
>TRBJ1-2|12|.|TRBV19|.
TGTGCCAGTAGCCCGAGGGGGGGAGGCTACACCTTC
CASSPRGGGYTF
>TRBJ2-3|15|.|TRBV30|.
TGTGCCTGGAGCGTCCGGGCTAGCAGCACAGATACGCAGTATTTT
CAWSVRASSTDTQYF
>TRBJ1-1|15|.|TRBV19|.
TGTGCCAGCGGGACACCCGGACGCTTGAACACTGAAGCTTTCTTT
CASGTPGRLNTEAFF
>TRBJ1-1|13|.|TRBV27|.
TGTGCCAGCAGTTCAACAGGGCGGCCTGAAGCTTTCTTT
CASSSTGRPEAFF
>TRBJ1-4|18|.|TRBV4-3|.
TGCGCCAGCAGCCAAAGGGTCGGGGGGGGCAGGTCTAATGAAAAACTGTTTTTT
CASSQRVGGGRSNEKLFF
>TRBJ1-4|15|.|TRBV9|TRBD1
TGTGCCAGCAGCGGACAGGGGGTGGCTAATGAAAAACTGTTTTTT
CASSGQGVANEKLFF
>TRBJ2-3|13|.|TRBV7-6|.
TGTGCCAGCAGCTCTACATCCGGGGTATCGCAGTATTTT
CASSSTSGVSQYF
>TRBJ2-7|14|.|TRBV7-3|TRBD1
TGTGCCAGCAGCTATGACAGGGCCTCCTACGAGCAGTACTTC
CASSYDRASYEQYF
>TRBJ2-1|15|once|TRBV30|.
TGTGCCTGGAGTGTAGGTAGCGGCCACTACAATGAGCAGTTCTTC
CAWSVGSGHYNEQFF
>TRBJ2-7|14|.|TRBV4-2|.
TGTGCCAGCAGCCAAGCCCTAGGCGAATACGAGCAGTACTTC
CASSQALGEYEQYF
>TRBJ2-1|15|few|TRBV9|TRBD2
TGTGCCAGCAGCGGATCAGCGGGGGGTCCTACTGAGCAGTTCTTC
CASSGSAGGPTEQFF
>TRBJ2-7|11|.|TRBV5-1|.
TGCGCCAGCAGCGAGGCCGACGAGCAGTACTTC
CASSEADEQYF
>TRBJ2-3|15|.|TRBV3-1/TRBV3-2|TRBD2
TGTGCCAGCAGCCAAGATAGCCTAGCGGGGGATACGCAGTATTTT
CASSQDSLAGDTQYF
>TRBJ2-2|14|.|TRBV27|.
TGTGCCAGCAGTTTATCACTTAACACCGGGGAGCTGTTTTTT
CASSLSLNTGELFF
>TRBJ1-5|16|.|TRBV4-3|.
TGCGCCAGCAGCCAAGATGGGGGCGCGAGCAATCAGCCCCAGCATTTT
CASSQDGGASNQPQHF
>TRBJ1-1|13|.|TRBV27|TRBD1
TGTGCCACTCGACAGGGAGCGAACACTGAAGCTTTCTTT
CATRQGANTEAFF
>TRBJ1-1|14|.|TRBV27|.
TGTGCCAGCGCCAGCGGGGTCTTGAACACTGAAGCTTTCTTT
CASASGVLNTEAFF
>TRBJ2-5|17|.|TRBV7-9|TRBD2
TGTGCCAGCAGCCTCAAGCGACTAGCGGGATCGAAAGAGACCCAGTACTTC
CASSLKRLAGSKETQYF
>TRBJ2-7|12|.|TRBV7-2|.
TGTGCCAGCAGCCCGACTTCGTACGAGCAGTACTTC
CASSPTSYEQYF
>TRBJ1-5|13|.|TRBV29-1|.
TGCAGCGTTGGTGGTTTAGGGGATCAGCCCCAGCATTTT
CSVGGLGDQPQHF